This T cell receptor (beta chain) appears in the sequencing data of a study of blood T cells in healthy people across ages. Study-wide points: Calculation of diversity from one million T cells yielded estimates considered to be underestimates.

Comment on this clonotype: Its antigen is unidentified.

Using a J-beta primer mix together with a sample-barcoded 5' primer, a second PCR was run for about 6 to 12 cycles. The template-switch adaptor, which had 12 random nucleotides, put a tag on each cDNA molecule. MiXCR, applied by TCRdb to the 5' RACE reads, yields one record per CDR3 protein. Seen here are roughly 680,000 distinct CDR3 sequences, approximately 50% observed once, and the top ten hold approximately 32%. The V gene end was trimmed by 8 bases and the J gene end by 1 base; junction bases not matched to a gene: 7. From germline, CDR1 is MDHEN and CDR2 SYDVKM. The CDR3 runs 15 residues. Donors gave around 9.3 milliliters of peripheral blood apiece.

The genes are TRBV28 and TRBJ1-1, with 10 bases fitting TRBD1. The specimen sequenced was blood. The source of this sequence is a woman aged 55-75 years in good health. DNA of the CDR3: TGTGCCAGCTTGTCTAGACAGGGGGCGAACACTGAAGCTTTCTTT. Protein: CASLSRQGANTEAFF.